This TCR beta chain was sequenced in a study of graft-versus-host responses after intestinal transplantation. Study background: The study gave all recipients anti-thymocyte globulin induction, then tacrolimus and steroids for approximately 3 years. Study findings and constraints: Detected in recipient marrow were GvH clones, some of which were first observed in ileum or blood. Circulating GvH clones peaking coincided with falling HvG clones soon after transplant.

Intraepithelial plus lamina propria lymphocytes were released by processing graft tissue. The table lists this clone with a few counts. The antigen is unknown. V gave up 2 bases and J gave up 4 bases, with 17 bases separating them. The CDR3 has 16 amino acids. Looked up from germline, CDR1 is SNHLY and CDR2 is FYNNEI. Repertoires were generated with immunoSEQ multiplex PCR, while TCRdb's copy carries only in-frame clones and drops some. The data show approximately 16,000 clones, about two thirds seen once. The origin of this receptor is a human patient who received an intestinal transplant, so some T cells may come from the graft donor. The V call is TRBV2, the J call TRBJ1-2; tentatively, D is TRBD1 (6 bases). Sample: ileum tissue, taken around 95 weeks after intestinal transplantation. CDR3 nucleotides: TGTGCCAGCAGTGAAACTGGAACAGGGTATCCCTATGGCTACACCTTC. Protein: CASSETGTGYPYGYTF.